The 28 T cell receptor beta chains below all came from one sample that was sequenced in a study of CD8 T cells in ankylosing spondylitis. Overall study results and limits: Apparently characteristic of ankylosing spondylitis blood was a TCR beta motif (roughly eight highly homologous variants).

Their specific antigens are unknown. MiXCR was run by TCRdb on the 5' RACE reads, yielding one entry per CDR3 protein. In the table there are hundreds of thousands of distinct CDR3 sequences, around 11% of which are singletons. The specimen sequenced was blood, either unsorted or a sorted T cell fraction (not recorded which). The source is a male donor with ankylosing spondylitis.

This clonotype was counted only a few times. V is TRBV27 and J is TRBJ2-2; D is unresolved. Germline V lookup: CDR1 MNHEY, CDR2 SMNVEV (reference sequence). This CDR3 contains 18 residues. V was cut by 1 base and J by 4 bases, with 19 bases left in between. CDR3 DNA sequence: TGTGCCAGCAGTTTATTTGGGGTCGGTAGTTTCGTCACCGGGGAGCTGTTTTTT. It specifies CASSLFGVGSFVTGELFF.

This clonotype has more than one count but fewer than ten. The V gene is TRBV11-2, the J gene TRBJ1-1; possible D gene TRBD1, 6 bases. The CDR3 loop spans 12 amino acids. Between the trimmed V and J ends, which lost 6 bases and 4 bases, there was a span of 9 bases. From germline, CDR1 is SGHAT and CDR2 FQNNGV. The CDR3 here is CASSYRVTEAFF. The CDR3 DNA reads TGTGCCAGCAGTTACAGGGTCACTGAAGCTTTCTTT.

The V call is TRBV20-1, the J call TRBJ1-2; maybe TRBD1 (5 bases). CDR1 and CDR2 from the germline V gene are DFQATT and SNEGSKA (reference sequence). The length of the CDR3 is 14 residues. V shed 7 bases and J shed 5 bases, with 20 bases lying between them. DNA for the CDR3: TGCAGTGTCCTAATACGGGGTGGGGGATATGGCTACACCTTC. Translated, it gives CSVLIRGGGYGYTF.

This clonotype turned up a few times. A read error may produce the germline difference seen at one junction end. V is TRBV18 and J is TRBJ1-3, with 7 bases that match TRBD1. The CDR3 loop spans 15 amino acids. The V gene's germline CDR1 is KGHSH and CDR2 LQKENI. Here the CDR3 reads CASSRNRDSGDTIYF. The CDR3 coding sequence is TGTGCCAGCTCGCGGAACCGGGACAGTGGAGACACCATATATTTT. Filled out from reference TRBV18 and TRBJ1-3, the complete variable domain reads NAGVMQNPRHLVRRRGQEARLRCSPMKGHSHVYWYRQLPEEGLKFMVYLQKENIIDESGMPKERFSAEFPKEGPSILRIQQVVRGDSAAYFCASSRNRDSGDTIYFGEGSWLTVV.

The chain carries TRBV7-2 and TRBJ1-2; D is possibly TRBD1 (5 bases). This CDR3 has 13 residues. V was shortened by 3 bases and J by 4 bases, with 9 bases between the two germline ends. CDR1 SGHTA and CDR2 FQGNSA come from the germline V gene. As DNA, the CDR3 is TGTGCCAGCAGCTTGGGACTTGGCTATGGCTACACCTTC. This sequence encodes CASSLGLGYGYTF.

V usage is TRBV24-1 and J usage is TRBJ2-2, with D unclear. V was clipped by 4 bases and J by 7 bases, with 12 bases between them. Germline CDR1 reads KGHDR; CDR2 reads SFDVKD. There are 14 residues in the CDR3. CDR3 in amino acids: CATSEPTQGGELFF. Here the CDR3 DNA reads TGTGCCACCAGTGAACCCACGCAAGGCGGGGAGCTGTTTTTT.

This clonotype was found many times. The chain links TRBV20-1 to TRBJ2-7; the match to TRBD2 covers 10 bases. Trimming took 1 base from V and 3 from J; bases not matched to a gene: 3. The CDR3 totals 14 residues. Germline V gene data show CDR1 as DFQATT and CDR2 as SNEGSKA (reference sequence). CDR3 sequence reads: CSARGSSGGYEQYF. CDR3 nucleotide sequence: TGCAGTGCTAGAGGCTCTAGCGGGGGCTACGAGCAGTACTTC.

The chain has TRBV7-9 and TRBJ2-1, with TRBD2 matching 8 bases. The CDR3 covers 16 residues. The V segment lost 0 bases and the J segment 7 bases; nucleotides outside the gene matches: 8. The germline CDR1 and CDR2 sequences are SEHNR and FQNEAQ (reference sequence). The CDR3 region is CASSLAWSGSRNEQFF. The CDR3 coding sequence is TGTGCCAGCAGCTTAGCGTGGAGCGGGAGTAGAAATGAGCAGTTCTTC. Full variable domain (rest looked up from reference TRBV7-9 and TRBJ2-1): DTGVSQNPRHKITKRGQNVTFRCDPISEHNRLYWYRQTLGQGPEFLTYFQNEAQLEKSRLLSDRFSAERPKGSFSTLEIQRTEQGDSAMYLCASSLAWSGSRNEQFFGPGTRLTVL.

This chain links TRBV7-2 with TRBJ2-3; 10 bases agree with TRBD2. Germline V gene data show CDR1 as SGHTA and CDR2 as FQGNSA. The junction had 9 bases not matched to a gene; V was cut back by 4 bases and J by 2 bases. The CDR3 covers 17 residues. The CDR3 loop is CASSYSGLAAPTDTQYF. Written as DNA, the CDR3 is TGTGCCAGCAGCTACTCCGGACTAGCGGCCCCCACAGATACGCAGTATTTT.

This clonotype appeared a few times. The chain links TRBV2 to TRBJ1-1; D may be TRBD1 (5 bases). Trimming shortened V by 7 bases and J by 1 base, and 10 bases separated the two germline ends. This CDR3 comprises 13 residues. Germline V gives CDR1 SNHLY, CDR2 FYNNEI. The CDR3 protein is CASTEGTNTEAFF. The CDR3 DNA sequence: TGTGCCAGCACCGAGGGGACGAACACTGAAGCTTTCTTT.

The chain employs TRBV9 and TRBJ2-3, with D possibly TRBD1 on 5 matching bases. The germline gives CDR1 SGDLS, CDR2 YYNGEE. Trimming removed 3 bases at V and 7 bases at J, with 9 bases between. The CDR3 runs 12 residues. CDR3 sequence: CASSGAGYTQYF. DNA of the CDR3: TGTGCCAGCAGCGGCGCAGGGTATACGCAGTATTTT.

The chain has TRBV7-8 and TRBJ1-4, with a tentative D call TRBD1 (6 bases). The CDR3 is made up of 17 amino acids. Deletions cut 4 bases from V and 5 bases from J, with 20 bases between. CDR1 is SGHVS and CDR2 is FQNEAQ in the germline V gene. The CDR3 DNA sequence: TGTGCCAGCAGCTCACCATGGGGGCCCCGGGCAAATGAAAAACTGTTTTTT. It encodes CASSSPWGPRANEKLFF.

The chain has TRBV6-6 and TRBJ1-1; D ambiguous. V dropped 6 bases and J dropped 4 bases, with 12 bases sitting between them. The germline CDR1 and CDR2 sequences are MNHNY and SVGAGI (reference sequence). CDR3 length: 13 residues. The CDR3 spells CASRKHGSTEAFF. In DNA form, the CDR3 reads TGTGCCAGCAGGAAGCATGGGAGCACTGAAGCTTTCTTT.

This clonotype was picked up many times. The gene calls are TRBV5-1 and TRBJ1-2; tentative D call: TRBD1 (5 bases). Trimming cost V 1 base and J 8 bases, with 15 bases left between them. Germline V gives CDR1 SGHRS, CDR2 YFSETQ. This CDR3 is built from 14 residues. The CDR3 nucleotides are TGCGCCAGCAGCTTGATGCAGGGATCCCCCGGCTACACCTTC. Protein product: CASSLMQGSPGYTF.

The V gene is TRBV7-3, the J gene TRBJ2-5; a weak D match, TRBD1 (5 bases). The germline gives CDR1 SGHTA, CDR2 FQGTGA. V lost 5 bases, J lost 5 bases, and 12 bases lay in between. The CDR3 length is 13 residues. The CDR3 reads CASSEQARETQYF. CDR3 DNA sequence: TGTGCCAGCAGCGAACAGGCAAGGGAGACCCAGTACTTC. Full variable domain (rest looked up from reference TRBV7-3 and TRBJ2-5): GAGVSQTPSNKVTEKGKYVELRCDPISGHTALYWYRQSLGQGPEFLIYFQGTGAADDSGLPNDRFFAVRPEGSVSTLKIQRTERGDSAVYLCASSEQARETQYFGPGTRLLVL.

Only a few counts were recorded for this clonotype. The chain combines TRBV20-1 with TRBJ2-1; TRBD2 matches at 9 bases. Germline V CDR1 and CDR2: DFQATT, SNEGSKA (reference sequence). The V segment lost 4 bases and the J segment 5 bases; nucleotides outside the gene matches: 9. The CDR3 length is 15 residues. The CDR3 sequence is CSATLSGGIDNEQFF. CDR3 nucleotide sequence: TGCAGTGCTACTCTTAGCGGGGGTATCGACAATGAGCAGTTCTTC.

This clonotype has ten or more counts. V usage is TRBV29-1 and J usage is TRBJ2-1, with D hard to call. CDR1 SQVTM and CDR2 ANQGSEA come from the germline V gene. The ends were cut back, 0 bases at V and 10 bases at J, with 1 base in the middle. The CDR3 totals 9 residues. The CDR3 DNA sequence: TGCAGCGTTGAAGAGGAGCAGTTCTTC. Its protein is CSVEEEQFF.

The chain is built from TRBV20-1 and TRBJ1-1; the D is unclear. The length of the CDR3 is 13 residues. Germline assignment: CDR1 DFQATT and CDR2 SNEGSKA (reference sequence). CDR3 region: CSFPVAGNTEAFF. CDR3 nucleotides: TGCAGCTTCCCGGTGGCGGGCAACACTGAAGCTTTCTTT.

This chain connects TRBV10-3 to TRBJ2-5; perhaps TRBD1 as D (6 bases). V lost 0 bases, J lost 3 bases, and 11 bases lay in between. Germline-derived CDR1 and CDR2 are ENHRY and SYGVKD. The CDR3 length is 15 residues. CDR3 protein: CAISESDSLEETQYF. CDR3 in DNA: TGTGCCATCAGTGAGTCGGACAGTTTGGAAGAGACCCAGTACTTC.

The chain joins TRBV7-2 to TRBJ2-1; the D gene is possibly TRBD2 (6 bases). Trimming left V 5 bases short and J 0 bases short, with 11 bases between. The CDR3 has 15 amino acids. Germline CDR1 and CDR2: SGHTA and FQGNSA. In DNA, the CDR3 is TGTGCCAGCAGCCGGGACTCAAGCTCCTACAATGAGCAGTTCTTC. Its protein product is CASSRDSSSYNEQFF.

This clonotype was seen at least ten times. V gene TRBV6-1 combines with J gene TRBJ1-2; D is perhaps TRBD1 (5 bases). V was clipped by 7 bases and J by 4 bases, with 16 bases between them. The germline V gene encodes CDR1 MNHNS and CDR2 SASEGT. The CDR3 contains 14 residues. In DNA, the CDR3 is TGTGCCAGCAATACGGGGCAGGGAGGCTATGGCTACACCTTC. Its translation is CASNTGQGGYGYTF.

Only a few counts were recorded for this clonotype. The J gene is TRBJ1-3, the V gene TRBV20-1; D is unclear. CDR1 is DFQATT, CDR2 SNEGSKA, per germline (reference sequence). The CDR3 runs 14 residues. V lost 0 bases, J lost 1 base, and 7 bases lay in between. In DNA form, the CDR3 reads TGCAGTGCTAGAGATGGGGTTTCTGGAAACACCATATATTTT. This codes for CSARDGVSGNTIYF.

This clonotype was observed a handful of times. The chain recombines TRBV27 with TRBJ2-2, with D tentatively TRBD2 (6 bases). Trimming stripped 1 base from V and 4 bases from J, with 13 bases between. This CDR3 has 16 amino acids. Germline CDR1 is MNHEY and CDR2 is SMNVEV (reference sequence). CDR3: CASSLYTLGGTGELFF. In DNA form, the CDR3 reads TGTGCCAGCAGTTTATATACACTCGGGGGCACCGGGGAGCTGTTTTTT.

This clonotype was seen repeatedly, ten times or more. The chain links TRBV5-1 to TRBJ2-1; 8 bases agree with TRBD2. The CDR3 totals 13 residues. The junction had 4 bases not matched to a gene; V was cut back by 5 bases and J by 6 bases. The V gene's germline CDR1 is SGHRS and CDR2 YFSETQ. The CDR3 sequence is CASSLGTSNEQFF. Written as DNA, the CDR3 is TGCGCCAGCAGTCTCGGGACTAGCAATGAGCAGTTCTTC.

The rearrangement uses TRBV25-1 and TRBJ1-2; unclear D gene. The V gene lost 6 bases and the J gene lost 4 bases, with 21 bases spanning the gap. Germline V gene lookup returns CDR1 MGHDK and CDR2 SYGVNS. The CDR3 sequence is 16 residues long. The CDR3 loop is CASRTHPGRLIYGYTF. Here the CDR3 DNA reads TGTGCCAGCAGGACCCATCCGGGAAGACTGATCTATGGCTACACCTTC.

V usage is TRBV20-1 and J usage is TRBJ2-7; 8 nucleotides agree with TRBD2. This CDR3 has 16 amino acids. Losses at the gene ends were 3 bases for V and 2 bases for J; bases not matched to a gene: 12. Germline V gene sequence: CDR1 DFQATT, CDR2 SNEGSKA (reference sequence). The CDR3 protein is CSASNLRGGHPYEQYF. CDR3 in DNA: TGCAGTGCTAGCAACCTCCGGGGGGGGCACCCCTACGAGCAGTACTTC.

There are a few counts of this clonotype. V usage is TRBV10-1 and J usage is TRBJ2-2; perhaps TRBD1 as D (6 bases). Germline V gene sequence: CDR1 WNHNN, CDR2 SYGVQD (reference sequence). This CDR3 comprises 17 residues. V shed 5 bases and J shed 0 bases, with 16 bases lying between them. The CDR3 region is CASSRRTGISNTGELFF. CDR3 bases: TGCGCCAGCAGTCGCAGAACAGGGATCTCGAACACCGGGGAGCTGTTTTTT.

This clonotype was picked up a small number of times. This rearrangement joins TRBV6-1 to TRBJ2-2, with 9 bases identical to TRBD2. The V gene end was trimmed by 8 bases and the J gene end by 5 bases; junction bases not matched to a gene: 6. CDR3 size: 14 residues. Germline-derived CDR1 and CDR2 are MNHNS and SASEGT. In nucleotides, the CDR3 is TGTGCCAGCCTTAGCGGGAGTTGGACCGGGGAGCTGTTTTTT. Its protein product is CASLSGSWTGELFF.